The 28 T cell receptor beta chains below were found in one sample sequenced in a study of T cell repertoires in cytomegalovirus infection. TCRdb reanalysed the reads using MiXCR and keeps one entry per CDR3 protein. The sample contains roughly 100,000 distinct CDR3 sequences, about 17% of which appear only once. Material: PBMCs. These receptors originate from a human donor in good health (CMV status not recorded). Some clones in this sample may be carry-over from other donors' samples.

This clonotype was seen a handful of times. This chain links TRBV7-9 with TRBJ1-1; D is unclear. This CDR3 contains 11 residues. V lost 7 bases and J lost 8, with 11 bases in between. CDR1 SEHNR and CDR2 FQNEAQ come from the germline V gene (reference sequence). In nucleotides, the CDR3 is TGTGCCAGCACCCTGGCGGGGGAAGCTTTCTTT. Translating gives CASTLAGEAFF. Full variable domain (rest looked up from reference TRBV7-9 and TRBJ1-1): DTGVSQNPRHKITKRGQNVTFRCDPISEHNRLYWYRQTLGQGPEFLTYFQNEAQLEKSRLLSDRFSAERPKGSFSTLEIQRTEQGDSAMYLCASTLAGEAFFGQGTRLTVV.

There are many counts of this clonotype. This chain connects TRBV27 to TRBJ2-7, with 9 nucleotides matching TRBD1. V lost 6 bases and J lost 2; bases outside the gene matches: 5. The germline gives CDR1 MNHEY, CDR2 SMNVEV (reference sequence). The CDR3 length is 14 residues. CDR3 loop: CASRPGQGPYEQYF. The CDR3 region has the DNA TGTGCCAGCAGACCGGGACAGGGACCCTACGAGCAGTACTTC.

This clonotype was counted many times. The rearrangement links TRBV24-1 to TRBJ2-2; 8 nucleotides agree with TRBD1. The CDR3 contains 15 residues. CDR1 is KGHDR, CDR2 SFDVKD, per germline. The junction had 6 bases not matched to a gene; V was cut back by 9 bases and J by 1 base. The CDR3 loop is CATARGTGNTGELFF. DNA of the CDR3: TGTGCCACCGCCAGGGGGACAGGGAACACCGGGGAGCTGTTTTTT.

The V call is TRBV29-1, the J call TRBJ1-5; weak D call: TRBD1 (5 bases). Per germline, CDR1 SQVTM and CDR2 ANQGSEA. Trimming took off 6 bases at V and 2 bases at J, with 11 bases between the two ends. The CDR3 runs 13 residues. CDR3 sequence reads: CSVGGGGNQPQHF. The CDR3 DNA sequence: TGCAGCGTGGGGGGTGGGGGCAATCAGCCCCAGCATTTT.

The rearrangement uses TRBV4-2 and TRBJ2-5; 8 bases align to TRBD2. Germline CDR1 LGHNA, CDR2 YNFKEQ. There are 14 residues in the CDR3. The trim removed 1 base at V and 4 bases at J, leaving 2 bases unmatched. CDR3 protein: CASSQVGGGETQYF. As DNA, the CDR3 is TGTGCCAGCAGCCAAGTCGGGGGGGGAGAGACCCAGTACTTC.

Within the sample, this clonotype is medium-sized. The V call is TRBV28, the J call TRBJ2-1, with 7 bases lining up with TRBD1. Germline CDR1 is MDHEN and CDR2 is SYDVKM. The CDR3 is 16 amino acids. After removal of 5 bases from V and 4 bases from J, the junction contained 11 bases not matched to a gene. CDR3 in DNA: TGTGCCAGCAGTCCAAGACAGGGCCGGATTTACAATGAGCAGTTCTTC. This translates into CASSPRQGRIYNEQFF.

The table lists this clonotype with many counts. The chain recombines TRBV7-2 with TRBJ2-2, with 14 nucleotides matching TRBD2. The CDR3 covers 20 residues. V shed 4 bases, J shed 5 bases, and the junction held 15 bases outside the gene matches. The V gene's germline CDR1 is SGHTA and CDR2 FQGNSA. This CDR3 reads CASSSGTSGGPRRRTGELFF. CDR3 in DNA: TGTGCCAGCAGCTCCGGGACTAGCGGGGGTCCACGGAGGAGGACCGGGGAGCTGTTTTTT.

V is TRBV6-5 and J is TRBJ1-1, with D tentatively TRBD1 (5 bases). Trimming removed 5 bases at V and 0 bases at J, with 13 bases between. The CDR3 contains 15 residues. CDR1 is MNHEY, CDR2 SVGAGI, per germline. CDR3 in amino acids: CASSRPGRVNTEAFF. As DNA, the CDR3 is TGTGCCAGCAGTCGCCCCGGCAGGGTGAACACTGAAGCTTTCTTT.

In this sample, this clonotype turned up many times. This chain joins TRBV28 and TRBJ1-5; the D is unclear. This CDR3 contains 13 residues. The V gene's germline CDR1 is MDHEN and CDR2 SYDVKM. V lost 4 bases and J 4 bases, leaving 8 bases between the germline ends. This CDR3 is CASSSDGNQPQHF. CDR3 sequence (DNA): TGTGCCAGCAGTTCGGACGGGAATCAGCCCCAGCATTTT.

The chain recombines TRBV12-3 or TRBV12-4 with TRBJ1-5; D not certain. The J call may be faulty, since TRBJ2-3 better matches the DNA end. The CDR3 spans 12 residues. CDR3 sequence reads: CASSDGNQPQYF. The DNA of the CDR3 is TGTGCCAGCAGCGACGGCAATCAGCCCCAGTATTTT.

Many counts were recorded for this clonotype. The rearrangement links TRBV7-2 to TRBJ2-3; 11 bases align to TRBD2. The trim removed 5 bases at V and 4 bases at J, leaving 5 bases unmatched. CDR1 is SGHTA, CDR2 FQGNSA, per germline. There are 15 residues in the CDR3. The CDR3 sequence: CASSDPGLAADTQYF. In nucleotides, the CDR3 is TGTGCCAGCAGCGATCCGGGACTAGCGGCAGATACGCAGTATTTT.

There are many counts of this clonotype. J is TRBJ2-3 and V is TRBV2; tentative D call: TRBD1 (6 bases). This CDR3 has 15 residues. The V and J ends lost 6 bases and 2 bases respectively, with 15 bases between them. In germline, CDR1 is SNHLY, CDR2 FYNNEI. The CDR3: CASRHGQQNTDTQYF. The CDR3, as DNA: TGTGCCAGCAGGCACGGACAGCAAAACACAGATACGCAGTATTTT.

The table lists this clonotype with many counts. This CDR3 reads CASSPSTGLAEQYF. CDR3 sequence (DNA): TGTGCCAGCAGCCCATCGACCGGGTTGGCGGAGCAGTACTTC. This chain connects TRBV7-6 to TRBJ2-7; D is uncertain. The CDR3 is made up of 14 amino acids. Germline loops: CDR1 SGHVS, CDR2 FNYEAQ. Trimming left V 5 bases short and J 7 bases short, with 18 bases between. The variable domain in full, with the rest retrieved from reference TRBV7-6 and TRBJ2-7, is GAGVSQSPRYKVTKRGQDVALRCDPISGHVSLYWYRQALGQGPEFLTYFNYEAQQDKSGLPNDRFSAERPEGSISTLTIQRTEQRDSAMYRCASSPSTGLAEQYFGPGTRLTVT.

This clonotype was seen more than once but under ten times. This chain connects TRBV5-4 to TRBJ2-1; tentative D call: TRBD1 (5 bases). This CDR3 comprises 16 residues. Germline loops: CDR1 SGHNT, CDR2 YYREEE (reference sequence). Trimming cost V 2 bases and J 7 bases, with 19 bases left between them. CDR3 amino acids: CASSFDRRAVGNEQFF. The CDR3 region has the DNA TGTGCCAGCAGCTTTGATCGCAGGGCGGTAGGAAATGAGCAGTTCTTC.

This clonotype was recorded a few times. J is TRBJ1-4 and V is TRBV12-3 or TRBV12-4; a weak D match, TRBD1 (6 bases). The germline V and J ends were trimmed by 5 bases and 1 base, with 14 bases remaining between them. The CDR3 sequence is 16 residues long. CDR3 sequence reads: CASSNPSRGTNEKLFF. The CDR3 nucleotides are TGTGCCAGCAGTAACCCTTCCAGGGGAACTAATGAAAAACTGTTTTTT.

The J gene is TRBJ1-5, the V gene TRBV20-1; no reliable D call. The CDR3 length is 14 residues. Per germline, CDR1 DFQATT and CDR2 SNEGSKA (reference sequence). V was pared by 3 bases and J by 2 bases, with 11 bases between. CDR3: CSASTPRGNQPQHF. CDR3 nucleotide sequence: TGCAGTGCTAGTACTCCGCGAGGCAATCAGCCCCAGCATTTT.

This clonotype was detected many times. The chain couples TRBV12-3 or TRBV12-4 to TRBJ1-5; possible D gene TRBD1, 5 bases. This CDR3 contains 12 residues. Between the trimmed V and J ends, which lost 5 bases and 7 bases, there was a span of 9 bases. The CDR3 DNA follows: TGTGCCAGCAGTGGCCGGGGGCAGCCCCAGCATTTT. Translating gives CASSGRGQPQHF.

The chain is built from TRBV19 and TRBJ1-2; D remains ambiguous. The CDR3 contains 12 residues. Germline V gene lookup returns CDR1 LNHDA and CDR2 SQIVND (reference sequence). V gave up 5 bases and J gave up 3 bases, with 7 bases separating them. CDR3 sequence (DNA): TGTGCCAGTAGTCCTAATCACTATGGCTACACCTTC. As protein: CASSPNHYGYTF.

This clonotype was detected only a few times. This chain connects TRBV4-1 to TRBJ2-7, with 10 bases aligning to TRBD2. CDR3 length equals 13 residues. Germline CDR1 MGHRA, CDR2 YSYEKL. The V gene end was trimmed by 7 bases and the J gene end by 5 bases; junction bases not matched to a gene: 5. The CDR3 region has the DNA TGCGCCAGCACCTCCGGGACTAGCGACGAGCAGTACTTC. It yields the protein CASTSGTSDEQYF.

The table lists this clonotype with a few counts. The chain carries TRBV7-6 and TRBJ2-3; 7 positions agree with TRBD2. The CDR3 spans 15 residues. The J segment lost 2 bases and the V segment lost 1 base, leaving 3 bases of the junction unmatched. The V gene's germline CDR1 is SGHVS and CDR2 FNYEAQ. The CDR3 sequence is CASSLVAGDTDTQYF. The DNA of the CDR3 is TGTGCCAGCAGCTTAGTGGCGGGGGACACAGATACGCAGTATTTT.

V is TRBV20-1 and J is TRBJ2-7; tentatively, D is TRBD2 (7 bases). CDR1 and CDR2 (germline): DFQATT, SNEGSKA (reference sequence). V dropped 5 bases and J dropped 0 bases, with 23 bases sitting between them. This CDR3 is built from 17 residues. CDR3 sequence (DNA): TGCAGTGCTGCTAACAGACCGGGGGGCAGGTACTCCTACGAGCAGTACTTC. Translation: CSAANRPGGRYSYEQYF.

The table lists this clonotype with a few counts. The chain links TRBV18 to TRBJ2-7; D assignment may be TRBD1 or TRBD2 (5 bases each). The germline CDR1 and CDR2 sequences are KGHSH and LQKENI. Trimming removed 3 bases at V and 3 bases at J, with 9 bases between. The CDR3 totals 13 residues. In DNA, the CDR3 is TGTGCCAGCTCACCTGGGGACGACTACGAGCAGTACTTC. Protein sequence: CASSPGDDYEQYF.

The genes are TRBV2 and TRBJ1-1, with no clear D. The germline V gene has CDR1 SNHLY and CDR2 FYNNEI. The CDR3 extends over 12 amino acids. Trimming took off 5 bases at V and 7 bases at J, with 11 bases between the two ends. The CDR3 sequence: CASSFVIGEAFF. CDR3 bases: TGTGCCAGCAGTTTCGTCATCGGTGAAGCTTTCTTT.

This clonotype was seen a handful of times. This sequence joins TRBV5-3 and TRBJ1-1; 7 bases are a match to TRBD1. TRBV5-3 is an ORF, and what it does is uncertain. V dropped 8 bases and J dropped 5; count of bases not matched to a gene: 18. This CDR3 is built from 16 residues. The DNA for the CDR3 is TGTGCCAGCAGCCCGAAAAACTGGGACAGACCTACTGAAGCTTTCTTT. Its protein is CASSPKNWDRPTEAFF.

This clonotype appeared many times. A much larger clone sits a single nucleotide away, making a read error possible. The V and J genes are TRBV7-9 and TRBJ2-3, with D hard to call. V dropped 7 bases and J dropped 2 bases, with 4 bases sitting between them. Germline V gene sequence: CDR1 SEHNR, CDR2 FQNEAQ (reference sequence). This CDR3 region has 11 residues. CDR3 region: CASTSTDTQYF. The CDR3 DNA sequence: TGTGCCAGCACCTCCACAGATACGCAGTATTTT.

This clonotype has more than one count but fewer than ten. This chain connects TRBV12-5 to TRBJ2-7; TRBD1 agrees at 7 bases. The CDR3 contains 13 residues. J lost 3 bases, V lost 1 base, and 0 bases had no gene match. CDR1 is LGHNT, CDR2 FRNRAP, per germline. The CDR3 nucleotides are TGTGCTAGTGGTTTGGACAGGGGCTACGAGCAGTACTTC. As protein: CASGLDRGYEQYF.

This clonotype has just a few counts. The chain uses TRBV7-9 and TRBJ1-6; D might be TRBD1 (6 bases). Trimming left V 7 bases short and J 6 bases short, with 13 bases between. Germline V gene sequence: CDR1 SEHNR, CDR2 FQNEAQ (reference sequence). The CDR3 extends over 14 amino acids. CDR3 sequence: CASTFGTLNSPLHF. The CDR3, as DNA: TGTGCCAGCACATTCGGGACACTTAATTCACCCCTCCACTTT.

This clonotype appeared once. Germline is not matched at one junction end, which may reflect a read error. The chain uses TRBV7-8 and TRBJ1-1; D might be TRBD1 (5 bases). The CDR3 has 14 amino acids. Germline CDR1 SGHVS, CDR2 FQNEAQ. Here the CDR3 reads CAGSFPGRTTEAFF. The CDR3 DNA reads as TGTGCCGGCAGCTTTCCGGGGCGGACGACTGAAGCTTTCTTT.